Given below is one T cell receptor beta chain in context. The antigen remains unidentified. This sample is drawn from a study of cytomegalovirus exposure and HLA in healthy donors. Study background: Earlier work reported 117 million unique TCR beta sequences from 180 million or so T cells.

Study-wide findings and caveats: Across donors, most TCRs were seen rarely, yet some public ones were widespread. For most subjects, TCR beta sequences were reported to predict HLA-A and HLA-B alleles with accuracy.

A multiplex PCR was run with 60 Vbeta primers and 13 Jbeta primers. TCRdb's copy holds only in-frame clones and misses some; the assay was immunoSEQ multiplex PCR. The table lists 130,000 or so clones, about 82% of them singletons. The clonotype was recovered from a man in his thirties or forties in good health and CMV-seronegative. Sequenced: PBMCs.

CDR3 protein: CASSQERGPGNTIYF. The CDR3 DNA is TGCGCCAGCAGCCAAGAGAGGGGGCCTGGAAACACCATATATTTT. The chain combines TRBV4-3 with TRBJ1-3; 7 bases line up with TRBD1. CDR3 length: 15 residues. After removal of 0 bases from V and 2 bases from J, the junction contained 1 base not matched to a gene. The V gene's germline CDR1 is LGHNA and CDR2 YSLEER.